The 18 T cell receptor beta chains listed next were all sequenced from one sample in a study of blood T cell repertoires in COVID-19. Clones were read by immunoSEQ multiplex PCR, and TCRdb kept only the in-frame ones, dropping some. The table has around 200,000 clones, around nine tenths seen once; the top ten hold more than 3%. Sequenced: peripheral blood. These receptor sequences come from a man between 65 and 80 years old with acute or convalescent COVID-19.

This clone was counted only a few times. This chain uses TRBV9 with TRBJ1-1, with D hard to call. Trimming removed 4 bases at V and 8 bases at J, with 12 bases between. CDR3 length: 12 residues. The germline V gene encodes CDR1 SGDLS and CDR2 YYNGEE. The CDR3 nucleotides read TGTGCCAGCAGCCCCCAGGATATCGAAGCTTTCTTT. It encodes CASSPQDIEAFF.

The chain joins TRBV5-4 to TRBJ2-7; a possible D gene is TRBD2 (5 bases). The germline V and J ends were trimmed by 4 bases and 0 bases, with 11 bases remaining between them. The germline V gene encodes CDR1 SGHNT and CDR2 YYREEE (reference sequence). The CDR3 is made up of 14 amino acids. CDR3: CASSPRGDSYEQYF. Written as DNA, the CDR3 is TGTGCCAGCAGCCCACGGGGTGACTCCTACGAGCAGTACTTC.

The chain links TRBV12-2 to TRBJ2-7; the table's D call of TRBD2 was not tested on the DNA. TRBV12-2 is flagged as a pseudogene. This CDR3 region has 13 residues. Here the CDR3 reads CASRSGYPGVQYF. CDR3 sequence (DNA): TGTGCAAGTCGCTCCGGCTATCCGGGGGTGCAGTACTTC.

DNA of the CDR3: TGTGCCAGCAGCGGGGGGGTCATGAACACTGAAGCTTTCTTT. This sequence encodes CASSGGVMNTEAFF. The V and J genes are TRBV9 and TRBJ1-1, with D possibly being TRBD1 (5 bases). V was cut by 3 bases and J by 0 bases, with 9 bases left in between. Germline loops: CDR1 SGDLS, CDR2 YYNGEE. The CDR3 totals 14 residues.

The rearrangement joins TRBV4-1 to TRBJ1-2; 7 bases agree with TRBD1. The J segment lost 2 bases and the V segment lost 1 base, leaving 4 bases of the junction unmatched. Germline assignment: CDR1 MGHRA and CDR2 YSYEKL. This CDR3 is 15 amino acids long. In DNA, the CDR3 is TGCGCCAGCAGCCAAGGCCCACAGGGGAACTATGGCTACACCTTC. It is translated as CASSQGPQGNYGYTF.

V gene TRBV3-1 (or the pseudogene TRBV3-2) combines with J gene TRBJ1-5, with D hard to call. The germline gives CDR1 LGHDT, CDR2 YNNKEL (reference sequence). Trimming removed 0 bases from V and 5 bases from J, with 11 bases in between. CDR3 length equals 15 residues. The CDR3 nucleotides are TGTGCCAGCAGCCAAGATCCTCAGAGGTATCAGCCCCAGCATTTT. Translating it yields CASSQDPQRYQPQHF.

As DNA, the CDR3 is TGCGCCAGCAGGGGGACAGGGGACGAAAAACTGTTTTTT. Protein: CASRGTGDEKLFF. The chain couples TRBV10-1 to TRBJ1-4, with 10 bases lining up with TRBD1. CDR1 is WNHNN, CDR2 SYGVQD, per germline (reference sequence). The CDR3 length is 13 residues. Trimming removed 6 bases from V and 8 bases from J; junction bases left unmatched: 3.

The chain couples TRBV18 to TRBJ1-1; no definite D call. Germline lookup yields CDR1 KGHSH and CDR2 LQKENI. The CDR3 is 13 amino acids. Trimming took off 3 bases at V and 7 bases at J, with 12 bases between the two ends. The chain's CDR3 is CASSPGNFNEAFF. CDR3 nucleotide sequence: TGTGCCAGCTCACCGGGCAATTTCAATGAAGCTTTCTTT.

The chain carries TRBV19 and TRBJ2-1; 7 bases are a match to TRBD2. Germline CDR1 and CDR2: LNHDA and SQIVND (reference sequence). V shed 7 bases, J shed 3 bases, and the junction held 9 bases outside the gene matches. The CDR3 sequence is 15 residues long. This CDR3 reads CASKTTSSFYNEQFF. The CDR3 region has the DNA TGTGCCAGTAAAACGACTAGCTCCTTCTACAATGAGCAGTTCTTC. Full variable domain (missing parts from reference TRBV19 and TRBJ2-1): DGGITQSPKYLFRKEGQNVTLSCEQNLNHDAMYWYRQDPGQGLRLIYYSQIVNDFQKGDIAEGYSVSREKKESFPLTVTSAQKNPTAFYLCASKTTSSFYNEQFFGPGTRLTVL.

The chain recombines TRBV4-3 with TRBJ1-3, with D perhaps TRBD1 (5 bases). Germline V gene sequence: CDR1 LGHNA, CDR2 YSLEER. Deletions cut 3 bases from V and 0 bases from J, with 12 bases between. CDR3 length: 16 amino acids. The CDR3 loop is CASSQLTGDSGNTIYF. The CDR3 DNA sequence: TGCGCCAGCAGCCAGCTAACAGGAGACTCTGGAAACACCATATATTTT.

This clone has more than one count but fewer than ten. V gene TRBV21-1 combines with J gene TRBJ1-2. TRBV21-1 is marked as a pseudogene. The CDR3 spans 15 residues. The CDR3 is CASSLTWGAYYGYTF. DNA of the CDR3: TGTGCCAGCAGCCTAACCTGGGGAGCCTACTATGGCTACACCTTC.

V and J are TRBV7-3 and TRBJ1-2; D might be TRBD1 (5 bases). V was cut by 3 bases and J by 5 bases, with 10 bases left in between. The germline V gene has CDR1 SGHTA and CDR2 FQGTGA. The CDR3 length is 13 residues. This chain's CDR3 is CASSLDRGYGYTF. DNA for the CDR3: TGTGCCAGCAGCTTGGACCGGGGGTATGGCTACACCTTC.

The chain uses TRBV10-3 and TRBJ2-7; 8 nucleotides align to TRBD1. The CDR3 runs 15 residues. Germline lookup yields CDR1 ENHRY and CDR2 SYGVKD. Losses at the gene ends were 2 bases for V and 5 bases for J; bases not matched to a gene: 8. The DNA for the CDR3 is TGTGCCATCAGTGAGACCCAAGGACAGGGCCACGAGCAGTACTTC. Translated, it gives CAISETQGQGHEQYF.

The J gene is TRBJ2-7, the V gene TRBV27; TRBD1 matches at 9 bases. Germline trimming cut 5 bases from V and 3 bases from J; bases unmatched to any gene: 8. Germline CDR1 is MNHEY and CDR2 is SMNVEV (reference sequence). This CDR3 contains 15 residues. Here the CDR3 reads CASSIGGTGIYEQYF. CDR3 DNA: TGTGCCAGCAGTATAGGAGGGACAGGGATCTACGAGCAGTACTTC.

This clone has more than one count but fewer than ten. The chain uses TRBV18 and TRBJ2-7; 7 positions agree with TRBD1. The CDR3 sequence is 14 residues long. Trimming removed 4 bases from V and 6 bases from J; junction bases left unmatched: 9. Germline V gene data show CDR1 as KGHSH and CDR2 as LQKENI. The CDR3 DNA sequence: TGTGCCAGCTCACTTCAGGGGGTCAAGGCCGAGCAGTACTTC. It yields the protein CASSLQGVKAEQYF.

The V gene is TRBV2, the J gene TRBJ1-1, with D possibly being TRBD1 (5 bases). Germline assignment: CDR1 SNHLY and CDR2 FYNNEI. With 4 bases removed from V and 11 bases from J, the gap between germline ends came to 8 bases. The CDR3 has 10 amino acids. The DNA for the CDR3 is TGTGCCAGCAGTGGACAGTGGGCTTTCTTT. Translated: CASSGQWAFF.

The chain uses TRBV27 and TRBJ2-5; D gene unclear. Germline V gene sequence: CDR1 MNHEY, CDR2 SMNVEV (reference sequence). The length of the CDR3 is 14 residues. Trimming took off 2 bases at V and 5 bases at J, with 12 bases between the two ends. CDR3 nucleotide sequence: TGTGCCAGCAGTTTAGGTAGCCCATTGGAGACCCAGTACTTC. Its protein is CASSLGSPLETQYF.

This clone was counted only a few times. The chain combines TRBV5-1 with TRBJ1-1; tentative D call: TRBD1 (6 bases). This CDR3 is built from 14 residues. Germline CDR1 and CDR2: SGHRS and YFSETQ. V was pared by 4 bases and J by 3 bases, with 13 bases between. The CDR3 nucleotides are TGCGCCAGCAGCCCACAGGGAGGGCACACTGAAGCTTTCTTT. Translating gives CASSPQGGHTEAFF.